This T cell receptor beta chain was sequenced in a study of blood T cell repertoires in COVID-19. About the study: Samples representing acute and convalescent COVID-19 were sourced from the United States, Italy and Spain. In each case, the material was cDNA or gDNA derived from T cells, B-cell-depleted T cells, or PBMCs.

Repertoires were generated with immunoSEQ multiplex PCR, while TCRdb's copy carries only in-frame clones and drops some. Here the sample spans roughly 150,000 clones, 80% being singletons. CDR1 is MNHEY, CDR2 SVGAGI, per germline. This CDR3 comprises 15 residues. Trimming took off 5 bases at V and 6 bases at J, with 19 bases between the two ends. Donors of Cohort 3 who recovered were those that had two negative PCRs, clearance, or symptom resolution. This sequence joins TRBV6-5 and TRBJ1-2; D possibly corresponds to TRBD1 (6 bases). Material for sequencing was PBMCs or T cells enriched from blood (not recorded which). This TCR was recovered from a woman aged 55 to 70 who had recovered from COVID-19. CDR3 nucleotides: TGTGCCAGCAGTACCCCAGGGGAAATAGGTGATGGCTACACCTTC. Translating gives CASSTPGEIGDGYTF.